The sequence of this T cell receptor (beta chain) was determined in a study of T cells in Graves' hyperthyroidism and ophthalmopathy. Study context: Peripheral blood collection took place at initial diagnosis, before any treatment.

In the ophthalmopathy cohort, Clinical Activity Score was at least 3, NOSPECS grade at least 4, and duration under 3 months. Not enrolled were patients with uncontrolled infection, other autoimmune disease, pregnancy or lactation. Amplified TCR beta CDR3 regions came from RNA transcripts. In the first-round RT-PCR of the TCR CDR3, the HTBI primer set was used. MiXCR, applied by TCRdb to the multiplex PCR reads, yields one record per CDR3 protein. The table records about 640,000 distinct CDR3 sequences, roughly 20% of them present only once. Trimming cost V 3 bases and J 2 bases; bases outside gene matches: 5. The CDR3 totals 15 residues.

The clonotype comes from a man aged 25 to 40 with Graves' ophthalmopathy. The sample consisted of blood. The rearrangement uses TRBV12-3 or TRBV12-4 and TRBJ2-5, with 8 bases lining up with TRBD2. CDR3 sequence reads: CASSLYSGEQETQYF. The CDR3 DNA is TGTGCCAGCAGTTTGTATAGCGGGGAGCAAGAGACCCAGTACTTC.